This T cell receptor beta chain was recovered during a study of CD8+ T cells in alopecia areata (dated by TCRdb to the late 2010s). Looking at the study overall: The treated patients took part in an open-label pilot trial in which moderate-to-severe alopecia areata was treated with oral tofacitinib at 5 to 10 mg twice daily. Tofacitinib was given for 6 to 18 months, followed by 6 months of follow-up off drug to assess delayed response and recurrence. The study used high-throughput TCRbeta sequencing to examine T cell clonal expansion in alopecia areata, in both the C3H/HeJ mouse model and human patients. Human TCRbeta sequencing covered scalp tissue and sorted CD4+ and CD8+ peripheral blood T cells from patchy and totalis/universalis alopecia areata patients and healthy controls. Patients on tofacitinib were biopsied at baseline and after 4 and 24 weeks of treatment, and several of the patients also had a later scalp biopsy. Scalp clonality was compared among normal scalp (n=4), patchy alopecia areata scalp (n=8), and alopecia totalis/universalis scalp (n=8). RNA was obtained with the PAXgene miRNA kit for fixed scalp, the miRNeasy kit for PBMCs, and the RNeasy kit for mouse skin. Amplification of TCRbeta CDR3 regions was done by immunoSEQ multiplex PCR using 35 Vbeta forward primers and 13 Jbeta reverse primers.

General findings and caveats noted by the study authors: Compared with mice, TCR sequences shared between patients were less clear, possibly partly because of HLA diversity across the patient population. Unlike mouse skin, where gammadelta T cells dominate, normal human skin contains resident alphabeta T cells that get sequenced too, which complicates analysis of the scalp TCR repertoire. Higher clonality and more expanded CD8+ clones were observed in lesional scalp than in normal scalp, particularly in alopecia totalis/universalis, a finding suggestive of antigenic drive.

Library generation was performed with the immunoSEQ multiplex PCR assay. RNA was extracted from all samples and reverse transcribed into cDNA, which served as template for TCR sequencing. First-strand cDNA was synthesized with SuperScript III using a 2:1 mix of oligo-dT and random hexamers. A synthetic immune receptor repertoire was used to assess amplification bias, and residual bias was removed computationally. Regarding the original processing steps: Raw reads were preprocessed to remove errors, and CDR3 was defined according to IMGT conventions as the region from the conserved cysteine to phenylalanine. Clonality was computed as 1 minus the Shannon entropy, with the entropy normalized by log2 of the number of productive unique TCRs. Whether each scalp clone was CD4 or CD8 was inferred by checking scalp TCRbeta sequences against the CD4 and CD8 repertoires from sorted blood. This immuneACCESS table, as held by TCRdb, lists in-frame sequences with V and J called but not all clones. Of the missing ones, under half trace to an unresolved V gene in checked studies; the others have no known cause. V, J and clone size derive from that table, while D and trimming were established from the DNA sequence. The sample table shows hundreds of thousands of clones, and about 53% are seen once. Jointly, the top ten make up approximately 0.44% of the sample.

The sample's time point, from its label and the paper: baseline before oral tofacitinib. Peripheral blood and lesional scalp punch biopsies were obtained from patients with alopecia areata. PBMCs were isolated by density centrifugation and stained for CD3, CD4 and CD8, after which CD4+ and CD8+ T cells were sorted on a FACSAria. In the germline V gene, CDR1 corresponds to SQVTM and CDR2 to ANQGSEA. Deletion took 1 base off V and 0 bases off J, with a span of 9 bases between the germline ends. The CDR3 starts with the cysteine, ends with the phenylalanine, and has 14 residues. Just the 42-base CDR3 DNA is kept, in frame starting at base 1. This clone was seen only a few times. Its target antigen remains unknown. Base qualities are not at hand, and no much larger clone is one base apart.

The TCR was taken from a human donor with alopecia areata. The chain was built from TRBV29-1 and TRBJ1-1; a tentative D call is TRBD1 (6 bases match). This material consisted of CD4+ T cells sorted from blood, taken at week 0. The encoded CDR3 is CSVEAKGVNTEAFF. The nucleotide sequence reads TGCAGCGTTGAAGCGAAGGGGGTGAACACTGAAGCTTTCTTT. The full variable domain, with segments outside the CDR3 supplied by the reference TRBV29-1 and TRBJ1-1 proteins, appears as SAVISQKPSRDICQRGTSLTIQCQVDSQVTMMFWYRQQPGQSLTLIATANQGSEATYESGFVIDKFPISRPNLTFSTLTVSNMSPEDSSIYLCSVEAKGVNTEAFFGQGTRLTVV.